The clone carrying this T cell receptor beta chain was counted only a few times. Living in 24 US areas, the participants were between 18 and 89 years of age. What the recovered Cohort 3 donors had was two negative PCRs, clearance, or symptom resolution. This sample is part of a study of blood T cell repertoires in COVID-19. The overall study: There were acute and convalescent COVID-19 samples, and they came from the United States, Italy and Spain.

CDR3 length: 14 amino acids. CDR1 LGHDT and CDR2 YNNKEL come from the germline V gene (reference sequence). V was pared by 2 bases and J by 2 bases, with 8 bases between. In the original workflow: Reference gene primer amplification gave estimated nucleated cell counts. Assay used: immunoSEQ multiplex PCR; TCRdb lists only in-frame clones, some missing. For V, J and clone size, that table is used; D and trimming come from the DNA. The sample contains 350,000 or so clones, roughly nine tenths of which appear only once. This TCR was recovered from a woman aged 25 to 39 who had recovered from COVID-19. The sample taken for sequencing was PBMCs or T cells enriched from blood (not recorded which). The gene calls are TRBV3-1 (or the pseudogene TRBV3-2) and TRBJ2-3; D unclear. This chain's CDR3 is CASSQIQVTDTQYF. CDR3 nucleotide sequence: TGTGCCAGCAGCCAAATCCAGGTCACAGATACGCAGTATTTT.